This is a list of T cell receptor beta chains from one sample in a study of T cells after posttransplantation cyclophosphamide. The method was immunoSEQ multiplex PCR; TCRdb's version includes in-frame clones alone and lacks a portion of them. The sample lists fewer than 45,000 clones; around 80% were seen once. The sequencing used CD4+ T cells sorted from blood, collected 1903 days after a stem cell transplant with posttransplant cyclophosphamide. The source is a female patient in her 40s who received an allogeneic stem cell transplant from a related donor, was CMV-positive, and had no GVHD. Part of the T cell pool may stem from the graft donor. Each CDR3 is given with its conserved first and last residue. Each record gives: J gene, D gene, clone size, V gene, CDR3 DNA, CDR3 protein. D genes are given only for firm matches. Some rows mark clone size as missing; the rest say once, few, many or name a class of expanded clone.

>TRBJ2-7|NA|NA|TRBV29-1
TGCAGCGTCCTAGGGGGGGAGACTTACGAGCAGTACTTC
CSVLGGETYEQYF
>TRBJ1-6|TRBD1|once|TRBV6-5
TGTGCCAGCAGTTACTCCAGGGACAGGGAATCACCCCTCCACTTT
CASSYSRDRESPLHF
>TRBJ2-1|TRBD2|NA|TRBV7-2
TGTGCCAGCAGCTCACGGTCAGCGGGGGGGCCTTTCGATGAGCAGTTCTTC
CASSSRSAGGPFDEQFF
>TRBJ2-1|TRBD2|NA|TRBV5-4
TGTGCCAGCAGCTTGGAACTAGCGAGAAACAATGAGCAGTTCTTC
CASSLELARNNEQFF
>TRBJ1-2|TRBD1|NA|TRBV18
TGTGCCAGCTCACGGGTGACAGGGGTGGACTATGGCTACACCTTC
CASSRVTGVDYGYTF
>TRBJ1-2|NA|NA|TRBV6-1
TGTGCCAGACCGGGACACGGAGTAGGAGGCTACACCTTC
CARPGHGVGGYTF
>TRBJ2-7|TRBD1|NA|TRBV9
TGTGCCAGCAGCGCGAACGACAGGGACGAGCAGTACTTC
CASSANDRDEQYF
>TRBJ2-6|TRBD1|NA|TRBV12-5
TGTGCTAGTGGTTTCTACCGGGACAGGGGGTTTTCTGGGGCCAACGTCCTGACTTTC
CASGFYRDRGFSGANVLTF
>TRBJ2-3|NA|NA|TRBV2
TGTGCCAGCAGGGGGGACGGCGGGGCAGATACGCAGTATTTT
CASRGDGGADTQYF
>TRBJ2-1|TRBD1|NA|TRBV7-9
TGTGCCAGCAGAATGGAAGGGGACAGTACCGCTGAGCAGTTCTTC
CASRMEGDSTAEQFF
>TRBJ1-1|NA|NA|TRBV5-4
TGTGCCAGCGGGGGCAAGGCGGAGAACACTGAAGCTTTCTTT
CASGGKAENTEAFF
>TRBJ1-2|NA|NA|TRBV13
TGTGCCAGCAGCTCCGGAGGGACCTATGGCTACACCTTC
CASSSGGTYGYTF
>TRBJ2-7|TRBD1|NA|TRBV19
TGTGCCAGTAGTATAACTGGACAGGGCGCCTACGAGCAGTACTTC
CASSITGQGAYEQYF
>TRBJ2-7|TRBD1|many|TRBV7-6
TGTGCCAGCAGCGGAACAGGGGCCTTCTCCTACGAGCAGTACTTC
CASSGTGAFSYEQYF
>TRBJ1-5|NA|NA|TRBV19
TGTGCCAGCCGTCGGACAGCAGGATCAAATCAGCCCCAGCATTTT
CASRRTAGSNQPQHF
>TRBJ1-2|TRBD1|few|TRBV13
TGTGCCAGCAGCTTAGAAGGGACAGGGGTTGTTGGCTACACCTTC
CASSLEGTGVVGYTF
>TRBJ2-7|TRBD1|NA|TRBV6-6
TGTGCCAGCAGTTATGCCCAGACAGGGTTCTCCTACGAGCAGTACTTC
CASSYAQTGFSYEQYF
>TRBJ1-1|NA|NA|TRBV19
TGTGCCAGTCGATTTTCAGGGGTGAACACTGAAGCTTTCTTT
CASRFSGVNTEAFF
>TRBJ2-3|NA|once|TRBV11-2
TGTGCCAGCAGCTCGGACTTCCATACGCAGTATTTT
CASSSDFHTQYF
>TRBJ1-4|TRBD1|NA|TRBV19
TGTGCCAGTAGTATAGTAGGACAGGGGCGAAAACTGTTTTTT
CASSIVGQGRKLFF
>TRBJ1-1|NA|NA|TRBV29-1
TGCAGCGGACAGACGGTGAACACTGAAGCTTTCTTT
CSGQTVNTEAFF
>TRBJ2-2|TRBD1|NA|TRBV6-1
TGTGCCAGCGGGACAGGGGTAAACACCGGGGAGCTGTTTTTT
CASGTGVNTGELFF
>TRBJ2-5|TRBD1|NA|TRBV4-1
TGCGCCAGCAGCAGAGGGGAGGACAGGGGGCTTTTTTCTGAGACCCAGTACTTC
CASSRGEDRGLFSETQYF
>TRBJ2-5|TRBD2|once|TRBV10-3
TGTGCCATCAGTGACCAGCGGGGGGGCCGGCGGGAGACCCAGTACTTC
CAISDQRGGRRETQYF
>TRBJ1-3|NA|NA|TRBV19
TGTGCCAGTAGTTTCACCGGGACACCTGGAAACACCATATATTTT
CASSFTGTPGNTIYF
>TRBJ1-4|NA|NA|TRBV18
TGTGCCAGCTCACCACCGATACGGGAAAAACTGTTTTTT
CASSPPIREKLFF
>TRBJ1-1|NA|NA|TRBV4-2
TGTGCCAGCAGCCAAGATCTTTCGGGGGGCACTGAAGCTTTCTTT
CASSQDLSGGTEAFF
>TRBJ2-1|NA|NA|TRBV5-1
TGCGCCAGCAGCTTGGAAGGGGTCTACAATGAGCAGTTCTTC
CASSLEGVYNEQFF
>TRBJ2-3|TRBD1|few|TRBV11-3
TGTGCCAGCAGCCCTAGACAGGGGGCAACAGATACGCAGTATTTT
CASSPRQGATDTQYF
>TRBJ2-4|NA|NA|TRBV5-4
TGTGCCAGCAGCCAATACTTAGCCAAAAACATTCAGTACTTC
CASSQYLAKNIQYF
>TRBJ2-7|TRBD1|NA|TRBV7-2
TGTGCCAGCACCCTGACAGGGGGCTACGAGCAGTACTTC
CASTLTGGYEQYF
>TRBJ1-6|NA|NA|TRBV10-1
TGCGCCAGCAGTGAGGCGAATTCACCCCTCCACTTT
CASSEANSPLHF
>TRBJ2-5|NA|NA|TRBV4-3
TGCGCCAGCAGCCAACAACAGGCCCAAGAGACCCAGTACTTC
CASSQQQAQETQYF
>TRBJ2-3|TRBD2|NA|TRBV7-2
TGTGCCAGCAGTCAAAGCGCGGGGGGCGGACCTACAGATACGCAGTATTTT
CASSQSAGGGPTDTQYF
>TRBJ2-2|NA|NA|TRBV6-6
TGTGCCAGCATCGAACAGGGAAACACCGGGGAGCTGTTTTTT
CASIEQGNTGELFF
>TRBJ1-5|TRBD1|NA|TRBV9
TGTGCCAGCAGCGTAGAGGGACAGAATTATAGCAATCAGCCCCAGCATTTT
CASSVEGQNYSNQPQHF
>TRBJ1-6|TRBD1|few|TRBV6-5
TGTGCCAGCAGTTACTTCGGGACAGGGGTAAATTCACCCCTCCACTTT
CASSYFGTGVNSPLHF
>TRBJ1-4|NA|NA|TRBV28
TGTGCCAGCAGTTTCCGGGGTGAAAAACTGTTTTTT
CASSFRGEKLFF
>TRBJ2-7|TRBD1|NA|TRBV14
TGTGCCAGCAGCCGAGGAACGACAGGGGGCTTGACGAGCTCCTACGAGCAGTACTTC
CASSRGTTGGLTSSYEQYF
>TRBJ2-5|TRBD2|NA|TRBV2
TGTGCCAGCGGTTGGACTAGCGGGGGGTCAATAGGGACCCAGTACTTC
CASGWTSGGSIGTQYF